The 9 T cell receptor beta chains given below trace back to one sample, sequenced in a study of T cell responses to AZD1222 COVID-19 vaccine. The repertoire was sequenced with immunoSEQ multiplex PCR; TCRdb's copy has only in-frame clones and lacks some. The sample lists fewer than 200,000 clones, around nine tenths occurring once. Sequencing used peripheral blood, obtained on day 0 of AZD1222 vaccination. The source of these receptors is an adult in good health.

This clone occurred a few times. The chain combines TRBV6-5 with TRBJ1-2, with 7 positions matching TRBD1. This CDR3 is built from 14 residues. V was clipped by 6 bases and J by 7 bases; unmatched bases: 11. The germline V gene encodes CDR1 MNHEY and CDR2 SVGAGI. The CDR3 coding sequence is TGTGCCAGCAGCATAGGGGCCAGGGGGGGTGGCTACACCTTC. Its protein is CASSIGARGGGYTF.

V and J are TRBV2 and TRBJ1-5; 7 bases match TRBD1. In germline, CDR1 is SNHLY, CDR2 FYNNEI. The CDR3 covers 15 residues. The trim removed 7 bases at V and 2 bases at J, leaving 8 bases unmatched. CDR3 region: CASTPDRFGNQPQHF. CDR3 sequence (DNA): TGTGCCAGCACCCCGGACAGGTTTGGCAATCAGCCCCAGCATTTT. The complete variable domain, with remaining parts taken from reference TRBV2 and TRBJ1-5, reads EPEVTQTPSHQVTQMGQEVILRCVPISNHLYFYWYRQILGQKVEFLVSFYNNEISEKSEIFDDQFSVERPDGSNFTLKIRSTKLEDSAMYFCASTPDRFGNQPQHFGDGTRLSIL.

The chain recombines TRBV5-1 with TRBJ1-1, with a tentative D call TRBD1 (5 bases). V lost 3 bases and J 1 base, leaving 13 bases between the germline ends. The CDR3 sequence is 15 residues long. CDR1 and CDR2 (germline): SGHRS, YFSETQ. The CDR3 DNA sequence: TGCGCCAGCAGCTCCGGGGACCGAACGAACACTGAAGCTTTCTTT. It specifies CASSSGDRTNTEAFF.

The genes are TRBV10-2 and TRBJ1-2; D is perhaps TRBD1 (6 bases). This CDR3 is built from 13 residues. V was shortened by 6 bases and J by 0 bases, with 8 bases between the two germline ends. Germline V gene sequence: CDR1 WSHSY, CDR2 SAAADI. CDR3 sequence reads: CASRDSANYGYTF. The CDR3 DNA follows: TGCGCCAGCAGGGACAGTGCTAACTATGGCTACACCTTC.

This chain uses TRBV27 with TRBJ2-2, with D perhaps given as TRBD1 or TRBD2 (5 bases each). This CDR3 has 12 amino acids. Germline lookup yields CDR1 MNHEY and CDR2 SMNVEV (reference sequence). The V end lost 5 bases, the J end lost 4 bases, and 5 bases lay between the germline ends. The CDR3 sequence is CASSGGTGELFF. As DNA, the CDR3 is TGTGCCAGCAGTGGGGGCACCGGGGAGCTGTTTTTT.

CDR3 in amino acids: CASSMGTGTYEQYF. Here the CDR3 DNA reads TGTGCCAGTAGTATGGGGACAGGGACCTACGAGCAGTACTTC. J is TRBJ2-7 and V is TRBV19, with 9 bases fitting TRBD1. Trimming cost V 3 bases and J 2 bases; bases outside gene matches: 2. There are 14 residues in the CDR3. Germline V gives CDR1 LNHDA, CDR2 SQIVND (reference sequence).

This clone was seen just once. The V call is TRBV5-1, the J call TRBJ2-7; D gene ambiguous. V lost 0 bases and J 2 bases, leaving 9 bases between the germline ends. The CDR3 runs 14 residues. Germline CDR1 reads SGHRS; CDR2 reads YFSETQ. CDR3 in amino acids: CASSLVGQTYEQYF. CDR3 bases: TGCGCCAGCAGCTTGGTAGGTCAGACCTACGAGCAGTACTTC.

The CDR3 nucleotides are TGTGCCATCAGTGATTTTATGTCAGGGGGAACCGGGGAGCTGTTTTTT. As protein: CAISDFMSGGTGELFF. The V gene is TRBV10-3, the J gene TRBJ2-2; 7 bases match TRBD1. The CDR3 runs to 16 residues. The ends lost 3 bases at V and 5 bases at J; junction bases unmatched: 9. Germline assignment: CDR1 ENHRY and CDR2 SYGVKD.

The chain joins TRBV5-4 to TRBJ1-1; D perhaps matches TRBD1 (5 bases). Germline CDR1 SGHNT, CDR2 YYREEE (reference sequence). V gave up 2 bases and J gave up 5 bases, with 16 bases separating them. This CDR3 contains 15 residues. CDR3 in amino acids: CASSFGTWGGTEAFF. The CDR3 DNA reads as TGTGCCAGCAGCTTTGGGACTTGGGGCGGGACTGAAGCTTTCTTT.